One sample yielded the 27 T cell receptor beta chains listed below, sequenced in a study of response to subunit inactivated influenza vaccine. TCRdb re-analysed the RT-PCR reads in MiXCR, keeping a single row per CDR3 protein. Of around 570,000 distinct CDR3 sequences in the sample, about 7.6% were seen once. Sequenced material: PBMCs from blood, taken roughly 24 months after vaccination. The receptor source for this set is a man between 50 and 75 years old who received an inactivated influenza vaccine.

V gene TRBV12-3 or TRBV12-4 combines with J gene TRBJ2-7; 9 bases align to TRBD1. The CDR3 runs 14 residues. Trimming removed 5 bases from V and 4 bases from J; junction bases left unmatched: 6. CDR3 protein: CASSQTGGVYEQYF. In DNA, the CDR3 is TGTGCCAGCAGTCAGACAGGGGGAGTGTACGAGCAGTACTTC.

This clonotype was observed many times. CDR3 in amino acids: CASSRGQGSYGYTF. As DNA, the CDR3 is TGTGCCAGCAGTCGGGGCCAGGGTTCCTATGGCTACACCTTC. V and J are TRBV27 and TRBJ1-2; tentatively, D is TRBD1 (5 bases). Germline CDR1 MNHEY, CDR2 SMNVEV (reference sequence). The CDR3 length is 14 residues. Between the trimmed V and J ends, which lost 5 bases and 4 bases, there was a span of 14 bases.

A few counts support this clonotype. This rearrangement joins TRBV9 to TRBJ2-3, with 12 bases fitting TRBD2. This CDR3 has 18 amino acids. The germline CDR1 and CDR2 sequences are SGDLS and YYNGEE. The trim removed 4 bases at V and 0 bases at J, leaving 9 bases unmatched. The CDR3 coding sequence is TGTGCCAGCAGCCGGACTCTAGCGGGAGGGAGGAGCACAGATACGCAGTATTTT. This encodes CASSRTLAGGRSTDTQYF.

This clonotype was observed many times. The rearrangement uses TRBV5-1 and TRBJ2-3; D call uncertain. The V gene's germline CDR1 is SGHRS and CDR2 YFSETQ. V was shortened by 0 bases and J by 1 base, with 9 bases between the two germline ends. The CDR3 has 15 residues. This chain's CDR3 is CASSLGRLRTDTQYF. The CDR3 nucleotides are TGCGCCAGCAGCTTGGGTCGGCTTCGCACAGATACGCAGTATTTT.

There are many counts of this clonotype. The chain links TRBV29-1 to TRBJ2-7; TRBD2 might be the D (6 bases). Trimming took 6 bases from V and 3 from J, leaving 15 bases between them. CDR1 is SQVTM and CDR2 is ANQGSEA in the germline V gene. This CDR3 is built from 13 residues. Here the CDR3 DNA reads TGCAGCGTACGCTCAGGGCGGGACTACGAGCAGTACTTC. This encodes CSVRSGRDYEQYF.

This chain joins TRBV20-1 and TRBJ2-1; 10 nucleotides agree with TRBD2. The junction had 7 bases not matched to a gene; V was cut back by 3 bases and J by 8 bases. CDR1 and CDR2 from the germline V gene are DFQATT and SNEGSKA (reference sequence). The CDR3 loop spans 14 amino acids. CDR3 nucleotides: TGCAGTGCTAGCCTGGCTAGCGGGAGAGATGAGCAGTTCTTC. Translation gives CSASLASGRDEQFF.

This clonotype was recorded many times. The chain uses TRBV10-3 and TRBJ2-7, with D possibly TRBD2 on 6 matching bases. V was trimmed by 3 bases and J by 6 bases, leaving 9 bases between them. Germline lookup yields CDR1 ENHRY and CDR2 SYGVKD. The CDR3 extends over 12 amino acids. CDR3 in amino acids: CAISEGGREQYF. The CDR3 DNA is TGTGCCATCAGTGAAGGAGGGCGCGAGCAGTACTTC.

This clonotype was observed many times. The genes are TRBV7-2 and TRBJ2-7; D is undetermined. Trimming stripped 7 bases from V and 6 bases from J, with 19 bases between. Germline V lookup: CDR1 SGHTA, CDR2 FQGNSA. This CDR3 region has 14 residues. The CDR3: CASISGAPSVEQYF. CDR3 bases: TGTGCCAGCATTTCCGGAGCCCCGAGTGTCGAGCAGTACTTC.

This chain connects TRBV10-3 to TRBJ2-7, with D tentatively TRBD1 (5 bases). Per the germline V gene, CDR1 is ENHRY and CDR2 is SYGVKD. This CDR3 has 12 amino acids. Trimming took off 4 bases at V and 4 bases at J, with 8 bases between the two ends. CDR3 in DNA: TGTGCCATCAGTGGGGGCCGGTACGAGCAGTACTTC. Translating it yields CAISGGRYEQYF.

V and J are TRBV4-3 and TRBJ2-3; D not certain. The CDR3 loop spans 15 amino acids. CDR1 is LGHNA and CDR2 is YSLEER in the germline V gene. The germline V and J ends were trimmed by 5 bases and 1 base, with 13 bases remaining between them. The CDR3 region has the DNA TGCGCCAGCAGCTACGCGGCCGGACGCACAGATACGCAGTATTTT. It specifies CASSYAAGRTDTQYF.

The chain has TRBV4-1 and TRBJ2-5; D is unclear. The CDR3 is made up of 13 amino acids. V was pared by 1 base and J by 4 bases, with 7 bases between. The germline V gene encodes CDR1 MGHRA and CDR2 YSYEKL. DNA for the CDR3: TGCGCCAGCAGCCAAGTGCTGGGAGAGACCCAGTACTTC. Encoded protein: CASSQVLGETQYF.

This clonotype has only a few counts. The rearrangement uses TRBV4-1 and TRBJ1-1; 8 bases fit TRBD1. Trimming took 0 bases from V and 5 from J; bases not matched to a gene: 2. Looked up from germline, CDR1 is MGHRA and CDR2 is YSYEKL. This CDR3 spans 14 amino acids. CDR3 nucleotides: TGCGCCAGCAGCCAAGACAGGGGGCTGACTGAAGCTTTCTTT. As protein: CASSQDRGLTEAFF.

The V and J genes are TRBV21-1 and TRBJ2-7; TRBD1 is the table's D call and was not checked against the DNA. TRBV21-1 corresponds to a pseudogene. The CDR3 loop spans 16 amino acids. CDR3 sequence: CASSSRDVWGGGRQYF. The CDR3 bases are TGTGCCAGCAGCAGCCGAGACGTCTGGGGGGGCGGGAGGCAGTACTTC.

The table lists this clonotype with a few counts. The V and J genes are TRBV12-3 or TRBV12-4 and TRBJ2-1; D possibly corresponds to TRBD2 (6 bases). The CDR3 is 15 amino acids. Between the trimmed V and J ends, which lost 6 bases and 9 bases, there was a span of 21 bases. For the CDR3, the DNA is TGTGCCAGCAGAGTACCGGGACTGGGGGTAAGTGAGCAGTTCTTC. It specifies CASRVPGLGVSEQFF.

CDR3 DNA sequence: TGTGCCAGCAGTACAGGACATAGCAATCAGCCCCAGCATTTT. It encodes CASSTGHSNQPQHF. V is TRBV12-3 or TRBV12-4 and J is TRBJ1-5, with D tentatively TRBD1 (5 bases). This CDR3 contains 14 residues. Trimming stripped 5 bases from V and 0 bases from J, with 8 bases between.

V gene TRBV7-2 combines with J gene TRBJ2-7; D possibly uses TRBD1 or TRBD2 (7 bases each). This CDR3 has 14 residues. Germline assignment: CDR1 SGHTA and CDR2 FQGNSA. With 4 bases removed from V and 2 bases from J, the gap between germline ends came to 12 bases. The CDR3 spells CASSSPGGAYEQYF. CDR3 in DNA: TGTGCCAGCAGCTCCCCAGGGGGGGCCTACGAGCAGTACTTC.

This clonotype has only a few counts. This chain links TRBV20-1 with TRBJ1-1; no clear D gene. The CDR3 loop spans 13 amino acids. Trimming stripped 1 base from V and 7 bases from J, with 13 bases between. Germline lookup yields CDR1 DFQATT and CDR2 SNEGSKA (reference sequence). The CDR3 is CSARAQPMLEAFF. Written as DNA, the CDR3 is TGCAGTGCTAGAGCACAGCCCATGCTTGAAGCTTTCTTT.

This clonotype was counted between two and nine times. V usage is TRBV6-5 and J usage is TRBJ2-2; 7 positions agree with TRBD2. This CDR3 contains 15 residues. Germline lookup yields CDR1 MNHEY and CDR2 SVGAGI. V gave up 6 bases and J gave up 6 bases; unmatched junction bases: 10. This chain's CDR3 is CASRSSRLASGELFF. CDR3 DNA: TGTGCCAGCAGGTCCTCCAGACTAGCCTCCGGGGAGCTGTTTTTT.

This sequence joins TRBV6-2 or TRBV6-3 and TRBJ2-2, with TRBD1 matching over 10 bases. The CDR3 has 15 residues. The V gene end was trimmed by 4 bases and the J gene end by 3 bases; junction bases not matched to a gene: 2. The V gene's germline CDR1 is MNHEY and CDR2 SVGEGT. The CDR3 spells CASSSGTGDTGELFF. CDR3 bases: TGTGCCAGCAGTTCGGGGACAGGGGACACCGGGGAGCTGTTTTTT.

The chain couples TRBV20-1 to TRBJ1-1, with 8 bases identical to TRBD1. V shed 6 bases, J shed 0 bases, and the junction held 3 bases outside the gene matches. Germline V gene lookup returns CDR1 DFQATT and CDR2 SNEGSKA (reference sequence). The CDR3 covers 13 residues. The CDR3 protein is CSAKTGVNTEAFF. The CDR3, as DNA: TGCAGTGCGAAGACAGGGGTGAACACTGAAGCTTTCTTT.

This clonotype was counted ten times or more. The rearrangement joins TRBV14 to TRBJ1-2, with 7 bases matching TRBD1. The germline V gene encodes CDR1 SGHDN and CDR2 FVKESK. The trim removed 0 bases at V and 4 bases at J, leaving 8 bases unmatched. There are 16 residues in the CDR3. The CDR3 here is CASSQDGTAGFYGYTF. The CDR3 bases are TGTGCCAGCAGCCAAGATGGGACAGCGGGATTCTATGGCTACACCTTC.

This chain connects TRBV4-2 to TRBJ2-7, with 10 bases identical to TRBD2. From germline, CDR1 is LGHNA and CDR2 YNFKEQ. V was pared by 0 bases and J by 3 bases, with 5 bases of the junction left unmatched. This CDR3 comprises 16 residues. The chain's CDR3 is CASSQDTASGSYEQYF. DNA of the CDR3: TGTGCCAGCAGCCAAGATACGGCTAGCGGGAGCTACGAGCAGTACTTC.

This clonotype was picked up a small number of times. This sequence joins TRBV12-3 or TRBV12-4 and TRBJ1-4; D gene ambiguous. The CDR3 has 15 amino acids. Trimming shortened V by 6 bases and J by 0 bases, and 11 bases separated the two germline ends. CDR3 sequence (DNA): TGTGCCAGCAGCACCTACATAGCAACTAATGAAAAACTGTTTTTT. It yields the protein CASSTYIATNEKLFF.

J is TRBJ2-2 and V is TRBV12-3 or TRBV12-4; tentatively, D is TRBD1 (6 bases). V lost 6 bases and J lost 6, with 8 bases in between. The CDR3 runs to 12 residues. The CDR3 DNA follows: TGTGCCAGCAGGTCAGGGGCCGGGGAGCTGTTTTTT. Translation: CASRSGAGELFF.

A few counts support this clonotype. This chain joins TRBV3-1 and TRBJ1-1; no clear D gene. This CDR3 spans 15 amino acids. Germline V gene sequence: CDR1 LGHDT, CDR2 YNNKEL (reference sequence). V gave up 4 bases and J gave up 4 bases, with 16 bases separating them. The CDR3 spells CASSPILQWGTEAFF. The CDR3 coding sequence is TGTGCCAGCAGCCCGATCCTGCAATGGGGCACTGAAGCTTTCTTT.

This CDR3 is CSVRGNRANTGELFF. For the CDR3, the DNA is TGCAGCGTTCGTGGGAATCGCGCGAACACCGGGGAGCTGTTTTTT. The chain is built from TRBV29-1 and TRBJ2-2; D gene uncertain. The germline V gene has CDR1 SQVTM and CDR2 ANQGSEA. CDR3 size: 15 residues. Trimming shortened V by 5 bases and J by 0 bases, and 13 bases separated the two germline ends.

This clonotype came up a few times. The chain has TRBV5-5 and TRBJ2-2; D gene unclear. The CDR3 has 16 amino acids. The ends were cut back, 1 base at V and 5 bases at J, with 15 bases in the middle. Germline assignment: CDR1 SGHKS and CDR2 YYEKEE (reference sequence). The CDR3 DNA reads TGTGCCAGCAGCTTGTTTGTAGGGCGGATGACCGGGGAGCTGTTTTTT. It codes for CASSLFVGRMTGELFF.